The 7 T cell receptor beta chains below all came from one sample that was sequenced in a study of T cell responses to AZD1222 COVID-19 vaccine. Data came from immunoSEQ multiplex PCR; TCRdb stores just in-frame clones and leaves some out. The sample shows roughly 200,000 clones, more than 85% of them seen only once. The sample was peripheral blood, taken 28 days after the second AZD1222 dose. These receptors all stem from an adult who received the AZD1222 COVID-19 vaccine.

The rearrangement uses TRBV5-1 and TRBJ1-3, with D hard to call. This CDR3 is 16 amino acids long. V lost 0 bases and J lost 0, with 10 bases in between. Germline lookup yields CDR1 SGHRS and CDR2 YFSETQ. The CDR3 sequence is CASSLGIPGSGNTIYF. DNA for the CDR3: TGCGCCAGCAGCTTGGGTATCCCAGGCTCTGGAAACACCATATATTTT.

This chain connects TRBV19 to TRBJ1-5; 7 bases are a match to TRBD1. This CDR3 is built from 15 residues. After removal of 5 bases from V and 7 bases from J, the junction contained 11 bases not matched to a gene. CDR1 and CDR2 (germline): LNHDA, SQIVND (reference sequence). The CDR3 protein is CASSVGPGGWQPQHF. CDR3 nucleotides: TGTGCCAGTAGTGTCGGGCCAGGGGGATGGCAGCCCCAGCATTTT. The full variable domain, in which reference TRBV19 and TRBJ1-5 provide the parts outside the CDR3, is DGGITQSPKYLFRKEGQNVTLSCEQNLNHDAMYWYRQDPGQGLRLIYYSQIVNDFQKGDIAEGYSVSREKKESFPLTVTSAQKNPTAFYLCASSVGPGGWQPQHFGDGTRLSIL.

The chain uses TRBV7-2 and TRBJ1-5, with D possibly matching TRBD1 (6 bases). V was cut by 5 bases and J by 9 bases, with 14 bases left in between. CDR3 length equals 13 residues. CDR1 is SGHTA and CDR2 is FQGNSA in the germline V gene. CDR3 sequence reads: CASSTQGRRPQHF. The CDR3 bases are TGTGCCAGCAGCACCCAGGGGCGCAGGCCCCAGCATTTT.

The CDR3 loop is CASSLGTSSYEQYF. The CDR3 DNA follows: TGCGCCAGCAGCTTGGGGACTAGCTCCTACGAGCAGTACTTC. The chain uses TRBV5-1 and TRBJ2-7; 7 nucleotides match TRBD2. Germline V CDR1 and CDR2: SGHRS, YFSETQ. The length of the CDR3 is 14 residues. The ends lost 0 bases at V and 0 bases at J; junction bases unmatched: 0.

This chain connects TRBV27 to TRBJ1-4; no reliable D call. Germline V gene data show CDR1 as MNHEY and CDR2 as SMNVEV (reference sequence). The CDR3 totals 14 residues. V dropped 8 bases and J dropped 8 bases, with 18 bases sitting between them. The CDR3 loop reads CASATKGGEEKLFF. CDR3 sequence (DNA): TGTGCCAGCGCGACCAAGGGTGGCGAGGAAAAACTGTTTTTT.

The gene calls are TRBV9 and TRBJ2-7, with D possibly being TRBD1 or TRBD2 (5 bases each). CDR3 length: 18 residues. The V and J ends lost 0 bases and 5 bases respectively, with 24 bases between them. Per germline, CDR1 SGDLS and CDR2 YYNGEE. CDR3 in amino acids: CASSVGGSDVRRGNEQYF. Here the CDR3 DNA reads TGTGCCAGCAGCGTAGGAGGGTCCGACGTACGAAGGGGCAACGAGCAGTACTTC.

The gene calls are TRBV11-2 and TRBJ2-7; no firm D call. V was trimmed by 0 bases and J by 3 bases, leaving 6 bases between them. CDR3 length: 13 amino acids. Per the germline V gene, CDR1 is SGHAT and CDR2 is FQNNGV. CDR3 nucleotides: TGTGCCAGCAGCTTAGATCTGTACTACGAGCAGTACTTC. It encodes CASSLDLYYEQYF.